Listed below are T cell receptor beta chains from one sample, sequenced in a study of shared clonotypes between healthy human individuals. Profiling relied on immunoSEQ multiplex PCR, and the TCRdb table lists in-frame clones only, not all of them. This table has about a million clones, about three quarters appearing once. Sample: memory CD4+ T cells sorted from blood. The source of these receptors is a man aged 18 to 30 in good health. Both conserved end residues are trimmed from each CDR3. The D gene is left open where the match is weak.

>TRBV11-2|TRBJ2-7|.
ASSFVVGQRGEQY
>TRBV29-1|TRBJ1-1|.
SVGGATEAF
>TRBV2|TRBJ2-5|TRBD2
ASMLLAAVRETQY
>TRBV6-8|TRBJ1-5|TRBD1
ASNRDRGHRGNQPQH
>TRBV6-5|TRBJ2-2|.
ASSSRTANTGELF
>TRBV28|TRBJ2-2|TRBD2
ASSLSGGNTGELF
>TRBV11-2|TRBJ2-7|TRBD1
ASSFDRANEQY
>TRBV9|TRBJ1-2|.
ASSVTGTPRSYGYT
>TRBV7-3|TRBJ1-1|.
ASSLTGGSATEAF
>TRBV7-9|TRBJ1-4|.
ASSLVRQGEKLF
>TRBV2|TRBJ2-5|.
ASSQTGETQY
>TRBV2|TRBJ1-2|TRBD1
ASRFGQGVTYGYT
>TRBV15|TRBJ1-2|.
ATSRDLAGNYGYT
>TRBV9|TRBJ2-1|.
ASSVAGPNNEQF
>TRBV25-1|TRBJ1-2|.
ASRGKDNYGYT
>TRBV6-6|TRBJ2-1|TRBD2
ASSYAPDSGGEQF
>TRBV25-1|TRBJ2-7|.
ASSGSPGNYEQY
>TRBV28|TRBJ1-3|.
ASVTPQADSGNTIY
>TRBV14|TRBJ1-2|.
ASSQGIPVSGFCYT
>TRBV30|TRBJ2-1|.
AWSVLGVEQF
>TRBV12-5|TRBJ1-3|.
ASGLVVGGHLITIY
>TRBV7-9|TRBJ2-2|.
ASSFIAGGTGELF
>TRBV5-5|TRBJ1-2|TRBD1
ASSLNQGGYGYT
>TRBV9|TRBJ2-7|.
ASSVIADPTSEQY
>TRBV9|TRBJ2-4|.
ASSVAPENIQY